The 28 T cell receptor beta chains listed next were all sequenced from one sample in a study of blood T cell repertoires in COVID-19. Only in-frame clones appear in the TCRdb table, and some are missing; sequencing was by immunoSEQ multiplex PCR. The sample includes under 200,000 clones, 80% to 95% of them seen just once. The sequenced material came from peripheral blood. These receptors were taken from a man aged 45-65 years with acute or convalescent COVID-19.

This chain joins TRBV18 and TRBJ1-1, with no clear D. Germline assignment: CDR1 KGHSH and CDR2 LQKENI. V lost 5 bases and J lost 1, with 8 bases in between. The CDR3 spans 13 residues. Here the CDR3 DNA reads TGTGCCAGCTCATGGAACAGGAACACTGAAGCTTTCTTT. It is translated as CASSWNRNTEAFF. Variable domain in full (rest from reference TRBV18 and TRBJ1-1): NAGVMQNPRHLVRRRGQEARLRCSPMKGHSHVYWYRQLPEEGLKFMVYLQKENIIDESGMPKERFSAEFPKEGPSILRIQQVVRGDSAAYFCASSWNRNTEAFFGQGTRLTVV.

This clone was observed once. This chain links TRBV7-2 with TRBJ2-3, with 8 bases identical to TRBD2. CDR1 and CDR2 (germline): SGHTA, FQGNSA. This CDR3 comprises 16 residues. V shed 1 base, J shed 5 bases, and the junction held 8 bases outside the gene matches. The CDR3 here is CASSLDSAGAGDTQYF. In DNA form, the CDR3 reads TGTGCCAGCAGCTTAGACTCAGCGGGGGCGGGAGATACGCAGTATTTT.

This chain joins TRBV11-3 and TRBJ1-4; TRBD1 might be the D (6 bases). Germline values: CDR1 SGHNT, CDR2 YENEEA. The CDR3 spans 15 residues. V lost 8 bases, J lost 8 bases, and 21 bases lay in between. CDR3 residues: CASWVRGTSREKLFF. In nucleotides, the CDR3 is TGTGCCAGCTGGGTCAGGGGAACATCTAGGGAAAAACTGTTTTTT.

This clone was recorded only once. V is TRBV18 and J is TRBJ2-5, with D possibly matching TRBD2 (5 bases). The CDR3 length is 13 residues. CDR1 is KGHSH, CDR2 LQKENI, per germline. Trimming pared 2 bases from V and 5 bases from J, leaving 9 bases between. The CDR3 reads CASSPSPGETQYF. Here the CDR3 DNA reads TGTGCCAGCTCACCATCCCCGGGGGAGACCCAGTACTTC. Using reference TRBV18 and TRBJ2-5 for the parts outside the CDR3, the full variable domain is NAGVMQNPRHLVRRRGQEARLRCSPMKGHSHVYWYRQLPEEGLKFMVYLQKENIIDESGMPKERFSAEFPKEGPSILRIQQVVRGDSAAYFCASSPSPGETQYFGPGTRLLVL.

This sequence joins TRBV28 and TRBJ2-2; D not resolved. V lost 7 bases and J 5 bases, leaving 8 bases between the germline ends. The CDR3 contains 12 residues. The germline V gene encodes CDR1 MDHEN and CDR2 SYDVKM. CDR3 coding DNA: TGTGCCAGCACCTTCACAACCGGGGAGCTGTTTTTT. Encoded protein: CASTFTTGELFF.

CDR3 in DNA: TGTGCCAGCAGTATCTCGGGGGACAGCTCCTATGGCTACACCTTC. This sequence encodes CASSISGDSSYGYTF. V is TRBV28 and J is TRBJ1-2, with TRBD1 matching 7 bases. This CDR3 comprises 15 residues. Germline lookup yields CDR1 MDHEN and CDR2 SYDVKM. V trimming: 5 bases; J trimming: 4 bases; junction bases outside the gene matches: 10.

This clone showed up just once. This chain connects TRBV3-1 (or the pseudogene TRBV3-2) to TRBJ1-4; possible D gene TRBD1, 5 bases. V was clipped by 3 bases and J by 9 bases, with 8 bases between them. Germline V CDR1 and CDR2: LGHDT, YNNKEL (reference sequence). CDR3 length equals 12 residues. CDR3 amino acids: CASSQTEKKLFF. DNA of the CDR3: TGTGCCAGCAGCCAGACAGAAAAAAAACTGTTTTTT.

Turning to this clone: No DNA is shown, since the ends of the CDR3 on it are uncertain; the CDR3 is the one TCRdb lists. The gene calls are TRBV27 and TRBJ1-5; the table's D call, TRBD1, was not checked against the DNA. The CDR3 length equals 14 residues, ends included. Germline loops: CDR1 MNHEY, CDR2 SMNVEV (reference sequence). This CDR3 reads CASSFGQGASSWHF.

The J gene is TRBJ1-3, the V gene TRBV28; D not resolved. The germline V gene has CDR1 MDHEN and CDR2 SYDVKM. CDR3 size: 15 residues. V was pared by 5 bases and J by 1 base, with 12 bases between. The CDR3 here is CASSPRSVSGNTIYF. CDR3 nucleotides: TGTGCCAGCAGTCCCAGGTCGGTTTCTGGAAACACCATATATTTT.

About this clone itself: A junction boundary mismatches the germline segment, possibly from a read error. The V call is TRBV19, the J call TRBJ2-1, with a weak D call TRBD1 (5 bases). CDR1 is LNHDA, CDR2 SQIVND, per germline (reference sequence). The CDR3 sequence is 11 residues long. CDR3 loop: CASSIQGLVIF. CDR3 coding DNA: TGTGCCAGTAGTATCCAGGGCCTTGTGATCTTC.

V usage is TRBV27 and J usage is TRBJ2-2, with 8 bases fitting TRBD1. CDR1 is MNHEY and CDR2 is SMNVEV in the germline V gene (reference sequence). The CDR3 spans 16 residues. With V trimmed by 5 bases and J by 3 bases, 8 bases remained unmatched. Here the CDR3 DNA reads TGTGCCAGCAGTGCCCGGACAGGGCTGGACACCGGGGAGCTGTTTTTT. Its protein product is CASSARTGLDTGELFF.

This clone showed up just a few times. At one end, the junction sequence differs from germline, possibly due to a read error. This chain links TRBV7-6 with TRBJ1-1; weak D call: TRBD1 (5 bases). The CDR3 has 14 amino acids. The germline V gene has CDR1 SGHVS and CDR2 FNYEAQ. The chain's CDR3 is CASIDLVGQGEIIF. Here the CDR3 DNA reads TGTGCCAGCATCGATCTAGTGGGGCAGGGCGAAATTATCTTT.

This chain links TRBV27 with TRBJ1-2; D is uncertain. The CDR3 extends over 13 amino acids. The germline V and J ends were trimmed by 3 bases and 1 base, with 6 bases remaining between them. Germline V lookup: CDR1 MNHEY, CDR2 SMNVEV (reference sequence). The CDR3 sequence: CASSLAVNYGYTF. The CDR3 coding sequence is TGTGCCAGCAGTTTGGCTGTTAACTATGGCTACACCTTC.

The chain carries TRBV9 and TRBJ2-1; 11 bases map to TRBD2. The length of the CDR3 is 15 residues. Germline-derived CDR1 and CDR2 are SGDLS and YYNGEE. Trimming removed 2 bases from V and 2 bases from J; junction bases left unmatched: 0. CDR3 sequence (DNA): TGTGCCAGCAGCGTGACTAGCGGGGCCTACAATGAGCAGTTCTTC. Translation: CASSVTSGAYNEQFF. The variable domain in full, completed from reference TRBV9 and TRBJ2-1, reads DSGVTQTPKHLITATGQRVTLRCSPRSGDLSVYWYQQSLDQGLQFLIQYYNGEERAKGNILERFSAQQFPDLHSELNLSSLELGDSALYFCASSVTSGAYNEQFFGPGTRLTVL.

The CDR3 spells CASRRPQGTSYGYTF. DNA of the CDR3: TGTGCCAGCAGGCGACCCCAGGGTACCAGCTATGGCTACACCTTC. The gene calls are TRBV28 and TRBJ1-2; D may be TRBD1 (5 bases). CDR3 length: 15 residues. The V end lost 6 bases, the J end lost 4 bases, and 18 bases lay between the germline ends. The germline CDR1 and CDR2 sequences are MDHEN and SYDVKM.

This clone occurred a few times. The chain has TRBV27 and TRBJ1-2; 11 bases are shared with TRBD1. CDR3 length equals 16 residues. Germline V gene data show CDR1 as MNHEY and CDR2 as SMNVEV (reference sequence). V was clipped by 7 bases and J by 4 bases; unmatched bases: 11. In DNA form, the CDR3 reads TGTGCCAGCAAACAGATCAGGACAGGGGGCAGCTATGGCTACACCTTC. Its protein product is CASKQIRTGGSYGYTF.

The J gene is TRBJ2-2, the V gene TRBV28; 8 nucleotides match TRBD2. V was clipped by 3 bases and J by 7 bases; unmatched bases: 7. CDR3 length: 15 residues. Per germline, CDR1 MDHEN and CDR2 SYDVKM. CDR3 amino acids: CASSFRRGANGELFF. The CDR3 DNA sequence: TGTGCCAGCAGTTTCAGGCGGGGGGCCAACGGGGAGCTGTTTTTT.

The rearrangement uses TRBV27 and TRBJ1-2; D is ambiguous. Per germline, CDR1 MNHEY and CDR2 SMNVEV (reference sequence). V lost 2 bases and J lost 3, with 7 bases in between. The CDR3 contains 13 residues. CDR3 in amino acids: CASSLKRDYGYTF. The CDR3 region has the DNA TGTGCCAGCAGTTTAAAGCGGGACTATGGCTACACCTTC.

The chain uses TRBV7-2 and TRBJ1-2, with 10 bases that match TRBD1. The CDR3 is made up of 14 amino acids. V was clipped by 5 bases and J by 7 bases; unmatched bases: 7. Germline V gives CDR1 SGHTA, CDR2 FQGNSA. CDR3 DNA sequence: TGTGCCAGCAGCCCCGGGACAGGGGTTTTTGGCTACACCTTC. Translation: CASSPGTGVFGYTF.

This chain connects TRBV10-1 to TRBJ2-1; 15 bases are a match to TRBD2. J was trimmed by 10 bases and V by 5 bases; bases with no gene match: 3. Germline loops: CDR1 WNHNN, CDR2 SYGVQD (reference sequence). This CDR3 has 14 residues. In nucleotides, the CDR3 is TGCGCCAGCAGTCCGGGACTAGCGGGAGGCGAGCAGTTCTTC. This sequence encodes CASSPGLAGGEQFF.

This rearrangement joins TRBV5-6 to TRBJ1-2; D remains ambiguous. Deletions cut 3 bases from V and 0 bases from J, with 12 bases between. CDR3 length: 15 amino acids. In germline, CDR1 is SGHDT, CDR2 YYEEEE. Here the CDR3 DNA reads TGTGCCAGCAGCTCCGCGGCGCCTTCTAACTATGGCTACACCTTC. It translates to CASSSAAPSNYGYTF.

The chain is built from TRBV13 and TRBJ1-2; 7 bases fit TRBD1. The CDR3 sequence is 15 residues long. The V gene end was trimmed by 0 bases and the J gene end by 7 bases; junction bases not matched to a gene: 8. CDR1 PRHDT and CDR2 FYEKMQ come from the germline V gene (reference sequence). CDR3 loop: CASSLGTGDQSGYTF. CDR3 nucleotide sequence: TGTGCCAGCAGCTTAGGAACAGGGGATCAGAGTGGCTACACCTTC.

The chain employs TRBV27 and TRBJ2-2; possibly TRBD2 for D (6 bases). The germline V and J ends were trimmed by 0 bases and 4 bases, with 12 bases remaining between them. In germline, CDR1 is MNHEY, CDR2 SMNVEV (reference sequence). CDR3 length: 16 residues. The CDR3 region has the DNA TGTGCCAGCAGTTTATCGCGGGATGGAGTCACCGGGGAGCTGTTTTTT. It translates to CASSLSRDGVTGELFF.

The V call is TRBV6-5, the J call TRBJ2-1; 7 bases fit TRBD1. V shed 6 bases and J 3 bases; nucleotides not matched to a gene: 5. The CDR3 has 14 amino acids. Germline CDR1 reads MNHEY; CDR2 reads SVGAGI. The CDR3 sequence is CASRLGQNYNEQFF. In DNA form, the CDR3 reads TGTGCCAGCAGACTGGGACAGAACTACAATGAGCAGTTCTTC.

The V gene is TRBV28, the J gene TRBJ1-2; D is uncertain. Germline lookup yields CDR1 MDHEN and CDR2 SYDVKM. CDR3 size: 18 residues. Deletions cut 5 bases from V and 1 base from J, with 23 bases between. The CDR3 here is CASSPLTGGLVLNYGYTF. CDR3 in DNA: TGTGCCAGCAGTCCGTTGACGGGCGGGCTTGTACTTAACTATGGCTACACCTTC.

The rearrangement joins TRBV28 to TRBJ1-6; D unresolved. The CDR3 loop spans 19 amino acids. Trimming left V 3 bases short and J 0 bases short, with 18 bases between. Germline loops: CDR1 MDHEN, CDR2 SYDVKM. The CDR3, as DNA: TGTGCCAGCAGTTTGGAAGGAGATCCTATTTTCTCCTATAATTCACCCCTCCACTTT. It translates to CASSLEGDPIFSYNSPLHF. Supplemented by reference TRBV28 and TRBJ1-6, the full variable domain reads DVKVTQSSRYLVKRTGEKVFLECVQDMDHENMFWYRQDPGLGLRLIYFSYDVKMKEKGDIPEGYSVSREKKERFSLILESASTNQTSMYLCASSLEGDPIFSYNSPLHFGNGTRLTVT.

The genes are TRBV27 and TRBJ2-3, with D perhaps matching TRBD2 (6 bases). Trimming left V 1 base short and J 10 bases short, with 15 bases between. CDR1 and CDR2 from the germline V gene are MNHEY and SMNVEV (reference sequence). This CDR3 region has 14 residues. The CDR3 protein is CASSLLGPGEAQYF. The CDR3 region has the DNA TGTGCCAGCAGTTTATTAGGACCCGGGGAGGCGCAGTATTTT.

The rearrangement uses TRBV10-3 and TRBJ2-3; D might be TRBD2 (5 bases). V shed 6 bases and J shed 1 base, with 14 bases lying between them. This CDR3 region has 15 residues. Germline lookup yields CDR1 ENHRY and CDR2 SYGVKD. CDR3 DNA sequence: TGTGCCATCAGGGGCGTCGGAGGCGGCACAGATACGCAGTATTTT. This gives the protein CAIRGVGGGTDTQYF.